These 18 T cell receptor beta chains came from one sample sequenced in a study of blood T cell repertoires in COVID-19. Method: immunoSEQ multiplex PCR; TCRdb's copy keeps in-frame clones and lacks some. The sample records around 69,000 clones, 84% being singletons. The sample consisted of peripheral blood. All receptors come from a man aged 45 to 65 with active COVID-19.

J is TRBJ1-1 and V is TRBV2; D remains unclear. Germline V gene lookup returns CDR1 SNHLY and CDR2 FYNNEI. Trimming cost V 4 bases and J 4 bases, with 10 bases left between them. The CDR3 length is 13 residues. For the CDR3, the DNA is TGTGCCAGCAGTGTAGGCGGAAGCACTGAAGCTTTCTTT. Protein: CASSVGGSTEAFF.

The chain is built from TRBV7-2 and TRBJ2-5; no definite D call. The germline V gene encodes CDR1 SGHTA and CDR2 FQGNSA. V was clipped by 5 bases and J by 2 bases, with 12 bases between them. CDR3 size: 14 residues. The CDR3 DNA sequence: TGTGCCAGCAGCCCTGCCGGTTCTCAAGAGACCCAGTACTTC. Its protein is CASSPAGSQETQYF.

The rearrangement uses TRBV29-1 and TRBJ2-1; D perhaps matches TRBD1 (7 bases). Trimming stripped 6 bases from V and 0 bases from J, with 18 bases between. The CDR3 has 16 residues. The germline CDR1 and CDR2 sequences are SQVTM and ANQGSEA. The CDR3 nucleotides read TGCAGCGTGAGGAGGGGGCAGCCGAGCTCCTACAATGAGCAGTTCTTC. Protein sequence: CSVRRGQPSSYNEQFF.

V and J are TRBV10-2 and TRBJ2-3, with 9 bases matching TRBD1. This CDR3 is built from 14 residues. CDR1 WSHSY and CDR2 SAAADI come from the germline V gene. V dropped 6 bases and J dropped 5; count of bases not matched to a gene: 6. The CDR3 is CASRTGGAVDTQYF. The CDR3 nucleotides read TGCGCCAGCAGAACAGGGGGCGCGGTAGATACGCAGTATTTT.

V and J are TRBV5-1 and TRBJ2-1; TRBD2 agrees at 14 bases. The CDR3 totals 18 residues. With V trimmed by 4 bases and J by 4 bases, 10 bases remained unmatched. Germline loops: CDR1 SGHRS, CDR2 YFSETQ. The CDR3 reads CASSRTFGTSGGYNEQFF. CDR3 DNA sequence: TGCGCCAGCAGCCGGACGTTTGGGACTAGCGGGGGTTACAATGAGCAGTTCTTC.

V and J are TRBV3-1 (or the pseudogene TRBV3-2) and TRBJ2-1; a weak D match, TRBD1 (6 bases). V gave up 2 bases and J gave up 6 bases, with 8 bases separating them. Germline assignment: CDR1 LGHDT and CDR2 YNNKEL (reference sequence). There are 13 residues in the CDR3. CDR3 protein: CASSQLGGNEQFF. Written as DNA, the CDR3 is TGTGCCAGCAGCCAACTAGGGGGCAATGAGCAGTTCTTC.

This sequence joins TRBV7-6 and TRBJ1-3, with D unclear. This CDR3 region has 17 residues. Germline V gene data show CDR1 as SGHVS and CDR2 as FNYEAQ. V was cut by 0 bases and J by 0 bases, with 12 bases left in between. CDR3 protein: CASSLATEPLSGNTIYF. CDR3 bases: TGTGCCAGCAGCTTAGCGACGGAGCCTCTCTCTGGAAACACCATATATTTT.

Worth noting for this clone: Other DNA variants within this sample encode the same CDR3. The chain combines TRBV7-2 with TRBJ2-1, with 8 bases lining up with TRBD2. The junction had 1 base not matched to a gene; V was cut back by 2 bases and J by 1 base. The CDR3 loop spans 15 amino acids. The germline CDR1 and CDR2 sequences are SGHTA and FQGNSA. The DNA of the CDR3 is TGTGCCAGCAGCTTACAGCGGGGGTCCTACAATGAGCAGTTCTTC. Protein sequence: CASSLQRGSYNEQFF. Full variable domain (rest looked up from reference TRBV7-2 and TRBJ2-1): GAGVSQSPSNKVTEKGKDVELRCDPISGHTALYWYRQSLGQGLEFLIYFQGNSAPDKSGLPSDRFSAERTGGSVSTLTIQRTQQEDSAVYLCASSLQRGSYNEQFFGPGTRLTVL.

J is TRBJ1-2 and V is TRBV6-6; weak D call: TRBD1 (6 bases). From germline, CDR1 is MNHNY and CDR2 SVGAGI (reference sequence). The CDR3 consists of 12 residues. V was trimmed by 8 bases and J by 1 base, leaving 8 bases between them. The CDR3 reads CASQQGNYGYTF. In DNA form, the CDR3 reads TGTGCCAGCCAACAGGGTAACTATGGCTACACCTTC.

V usage is TRBV25-1 and J usage is TRBJ1-1; no firm D call. Trimming took off 1 base at V and 1 base at J, with 13 bases between the two ends. The CDR3 loop spans 16 amino acids. In germline, CDR1 is MGHDK, CDR2 SYGVNS. In DNA form, the CDR3 reads TGTGCCAGCAGTGAATCCGTCCTGGGAGGGAACACTGAAGCTTTCTTT. This translates into CASSESVLGGNTEAFF.

In this sample, this clone turned up once. J is TRBJ2-7 and V is TRBV5-4; no clear D gene. Per the germline V gene, CDR1 is SGHNT and CDR2 is YYREEE (reference sequence). This CDR3 comprises 15 residues. V was pared by 4 bases and J by 1 base, with 15 bases between. CDR3 in amino acids: CASSPGRLDSYEQYF. Here the CDR3 DNA reads TGTGCCAGCAGCCCCGGCCGACTGGATTCCTACGAGCAGTACTTC.

The CDR3 protein is CASSQMGGTGGEKLFF. For the CDR3, the DNA is TGCGCCAGCAGCCAAATGGGGGGGACAGGGGGCGAAAAACTGTTTTTT. The gene calls are TRBV4-1 and TRBJ1-4, with 12 bases identical to TRBD1. Unmatched junction bases numbered 6, after V lost 2 bases and J lost 8 bases. The CDR3 sequence is 16 residues long. CDR1 and CDR2 from the germline V gene are MGHRA and YSYEKL.

The rearrangement joins TRBV7-9 to TRBJ1-1, with 7 bases aligning to TRBD1. CDR3 length: 16 amino acids. V lost 4 bases, J lost 1 base, and 9 bases stayed unmatched. The germline V gene encodes CDR1 SEHNR and CDR2 FQNEAQ (reference sequence). Here the CDR3 reads CASSSQIRGRNTEAFF. DNA for the CDR3: TGTGCCAGCAGCTCCCAGATTAGGGGGCGGAACACTGAAGCTTTCTTT. Based on the CDR3 plus reference TRBV7-9 and TRBJ1-1, the full variable domain is DTGVSQNPRHKITKRGQNVTFRCDPISEHNRLYWYRQTLGQGPEFLTYFQNEAQLEKSRLLSDRFSAERPKGSFSTLEIQRTEQGDSAMYLCASSSQIRGRNTEAFFGQGTRLTVV.

V usage is TRBV15 and J usage is TRBJ1-6; D unresolved. This CDR3 is built from 17 residues. CDR1 is LNHNV and CDR2 is YYDKDF in the germline V gene (reference sequence). V lost 0 bases to trimming and J lost 7 bases, with 16 bases between them. Written as DNA, the CDR3 is TGTGCCACCAGCAGAGATCGTGACGTCGGGTGGAATTCACCCCTCCACTTT. This encodes CATSRDRDVGWNSPLHF.

This chain uses TRBV11-2 with TRBJ2-7; a possible D gene is TRBD1 (5 bases). The CDR3 consists of 13 residues. Between the trimmed V and J ends, which lost 8 bases and 5 bases, there was a span of 16 bases. The germline gives CDR1 SGHAT, CDR2 FQNNGV. CDR3 in amino acids: CASPGRTSHEQYF. The CDR3 bases are TGTGCCAGCCCGGGTAGGACAAGCCACGAGCAGTACTTC.

This clone has a handful of counts. The chain links TRBV4-3 to TRBJ1-5; D ambiguous. Trimming stripped 0 bases from V and 0 bases from J, with 9 bases between. Germline V lookup: CDR1 LGHNA, CDR2 YSLEER. The CDR3 runs to 16 residues. CDR3 coding DNA: TGCGCCAGCAGCCAAGAGAGGCATATTAGCAATCAGCCCCAGCATTTT. It yields the protein CASSQERHISNQPQHF.

V and J are TRBV5-4 and TRBJ2-1; 8 bases are shared with TRBD1. The CDR3 is 15 residues long. Trimming cost V 4 bases and J 7 bases; bases outside gene matches: 10. Germline-derived CDR1 and CDR2 are SGHNT and YYREEE (reference sequence). The CDR3 region has the DNA TGTGCCAGCAGCATCGGACAGGGTTGGGGAAATGAGCAGTTCTTC. This codes for CASSIGQGWGNEQFF.

This clone was found a few times. The chain employs TRBV5-6 and TRBJ2-3; perhaps TRBD2 as D (6 bases). The CDR3 covers 15 residues. Germline CDR1 reads SGHDT; CDR2 reads YYEEEE. V was pared by 9 bases and J by 1 base, with 18 bases between. CDR3 sequence: CATETRGGGTDTQYF. For the CDR3, the DNA is TGTGCCACCGAAACACGAGGCGGGGGCACAGATACGCAGTATTTT.